The present TCR beta chain was sequenced within a study of cytomegalovirus exposure and HLA in healthy donors. Study background: Unique TCRs numbering roughly 80 million, obtained from HLA-typed donors, made up an early data release.

Per the germline V gene, CDR1 is SGHDT and CDR2 is YYEEEE. The V end lost 0 bases, the J end lost 9 bases, and 10 bases lay between the germline ends. CDR3 size: 13 residues. The PCR was carried out with 60 Vbeta primers and 13 Jbeta primers. Clones were sequenced by immunoSEQ multiplex PCR, and TCRdb holds only the in-frame ones, with some missing. The table has about 150,000 clones, around four fifths seen once. The study's findings and limits: Being indistinguishable, some V segments were excluded, TRBV6-2 and TRBV6-3 among them.

The sample holds a few counts of this clone. Its antigen is as yet unknown. The donors, nominally healthy at sampling, likely had unrecorded immune exposures. The receptor was derived from a boy aged 2 to 10 in good health and CMV-seronegative. Sequencing used PBMCs. This chain connects TRBV5-6 to TRBJ2-1; unclear D gene. CDR3 region: CASSLAEIGEQFF. The CDR3 DNA is TGTGCCAGCAGCTTGGCCGAGATCGGTGAGCAGTTCTTC. Using reference TRBV5-6 and TRBJ2-1 for the parts outside the CDR3, the full variable domain is DAGVTQSPTHLIKTRGQQVTLRCSPKSGHDTVSWYQQALGQGPQFIFQYYEEEERQRGNFPDRFSGHQFPNYSSELNVNALLLGDSALYLCASSLAEIGEQFFGPGTRLTVL.